This T cell receptor beta chain is drawn from a study of vaccination and CD4 T cells after COVID-19. Study-level background: Median time from second vaccine dose to sampling was approximately 74 days (14 to 241). After vaccination, a few convalescent patients were sampled at day 14 and at days 161 to 241.

Germline V gene data show CDR1 as SGHTA and CDR2 as FQGNSA. Trimming took 4 bases from V and 1 from J, leaving 13 bases between them. The CDR3 sequence is 15 residues long. Study results and limitations: Of the reactive clones in convalescent patients, a median about 90% showed up only post-vaccination.

This clonotype was detected a few times. What it recognizes is unknown. Time point in this sample: late sampling 161 to 241 days after vaccination in three convalescent patients. PCR positivity was dated March to December 2020, before US Alpha, Beta and Delta variants. Using its own MiXCR run on the PCR reads, TCRdb lists one record per CDR3 protein. Of around 28,000 distinct CDR3 sequences listed, around 49% were seen once; the top ten hold around 5.9%. Sequences were derived from CD4+ T cells from blood, sampled about 7 months after SARS-CoV-2 vaccination. The sequence was collected from a human donor who had recovered from COVID-19. The chain is built from TRBV7-2 and TRBJ1-1; no clear D. CDR3: CASSSSGPTNTEAFF. The DNA for the CDR3 is TGTGCCAGCAGCTCCTCCGGACCTACGAACACTGAAGCTTTCTTT.